The source of this T cell receptor beta chain is a study of T-cell memory formation after mild COVID-19. About the research overall: Clusters were largely donor specific. Broader study findings: Clones contracting across day 15 to 85 had a balanced CD4/CD8 profile; later expanding clones leaned CD4+.

TCRdb redid the calling of the 5' RACE reads with MiXCR, one entry per CDR3 protein. The table shows about 470,000 distinct CDR3 sequences, with roughly 23% occurring only once. Notes on this clonotype: As yet, its antigen is unknown.

The sample was PBMCs or a T cell subset sorted from them (not recorded which). This receptor was identified in an adult woman who had mild COVID-19 (a few samples of this study predate the infection). Cell type and time point are not known.

The chain's CDR3 is CATSRTGGEQYF. CDR3 coding DNA: TGTGCCACCAGCCGAACAGGGGGCGAGCAGTACTTC. The V call is TRBV24-1, the J call TRBJ2-7; 8 bases fit TRBD1. The CDR3 has 12 residues. V was pared by 7 bases and J by 6 bases, with 4 bases of the junction left unmatched. Germline assignment: CDR1 KGHDR and CDR2 SFDVKD.